This note documents a single TCR beta chain sequence. Germline lookup yields CDR1 SNHLY and CDR2 FYNNEI. Trimming removed 0 bases at V and 8 bases at J, with 13 bases between. CDR3 size: 14 residues. Repertoires were generated with immunoSEQ multiplex PCR, while TCRdb's copy carries only in-frame clones and drops some. The sample has over 2 million clones; about 94% are singletons. The data were obtained in a study of shared clonotypes between healthy human individuals. Naive CD8 cells lacked CD45RO, underwent positive selection for CCR7 and left out terminally differentiated effector memory CD45RA+ cells.

The rearrangement links TRBV2 to TRBJ1-2, with D unclear. Sequencing was carried out using naive CD8+ T cells sorted from blood. The receptor was derived from a man between 18 and 29 years old in good health. The DNA for the CDR3 is TGTGCCAGCAGTGAAGCGCAAGGACCGCGGGGCTACACCTTC. Translated: CASSEAQGPRGYTF.